A single sample gave rise to the 26 T cell receptor beta chains below, sequenced in a study of blood T cells in healthy people across ages. Together with a sample-barcoded 5' primer, a J-beta primer mix was included in a second PCR lasting about 7 to 11 cycles. TCRdb re-called the 5' RACE reads through MiXCR, storing one row per CDR3 protein. The profile covers around 500,000 distinct CDR3 sequences, with roughly 48% appearing a single time and roughly 25% taken by the ten largest. The specimen was blood. These receptor sequences come from a man aged 80 or over in good health.

This clonotype was seen once. The V gene is TRBV6-1, the J gene TRBJ1-5, with D possibly matching TRBD1 (5 bases). Germline V gene lookup returns CDR1 MNHNS and CDR2 SASEGT. Trimming removed 4 bases from V and 2 bases from J, with 12 bases in between. This CDR3 is 15 amino acids long. The CDR3 region has the DNA TGTGCCAGCAGTGGAGGGACGGCGGGCAATCAGCCCCAGCATTTT. This sequence encodes CASSGGTAGNQPQHF.

With respect to this clonotype: A much larger clone lies a single base off, so this may be a read error. This chain uses TRBV7-9 with TRBJ2-1; D may match TRBD1 or TRBD2 (7 bases each). Per germline, CDR1 SEHNR and CDR2 FQNEAQ (reference sequence). CDR3 length: 15 amino acids. DNA for the CDR3: TGTGCCAACAGCTTAGGGGCAGGGGGGGGCGATGAGCAGTTCTTC. Its translation: CANSLGAGGGDEQFF.

The chain links TRBV7-2 to TRBJ1-2; maybe TRBD1 (5 bases). CDR3 length: 13 residues. Germline CDR1 is SGHTA and CDR2 is FQGNSA. Deletions cut 7 bases from V and 7 bases from J, with 16 bases between. In DNA, the CDR3 is TGTGCCAGCACTAGGGTTGAGGGGAGTGGCTACACCTTC. It specifies CASTRVEGSGYTF.

The V and J genes are TRBV20-1 and TRBJ2-7; 8 bases map to TRBD2. V shed 3 bases, J shed 6 bases, and the junction held 7 bases outside the gene matches. CDR3 length: 13 amino acids. The V gene's germline CDR1 is DFQATT and CDR2 SNEGSKA (reference sequence). The CDR3 region has the DNA TGCAGTGCTAGGGGACTAGGTCAGAGCGAGCAGTACTTC. It is translated as CSARGLGQSEQYF.

This chain connects TRBV10-3 to TRBJ2-7; D unresolved. Trimming took off 3 bases at V and 3 bases at J, with 9 bases between the two ends. This CDR3 is built from 13 residues. Germline CDR1 ENHRY, CDR2 SYGVKD. CDR3 bases: TGTGCCATCAGTGATCAGGTTCGCTACGAGCAGTACTTC. It translates to CAISDQVRYEQYF.

V and J are TRBV11-1 and TRBJ2-7; D is ambiguous. The CDR3 totals 16 residues. Trimming left V 5 bases short and J 0 bases short, with 17 bases between. Germline V CDR1 and CDR2: SGHAT, FQDESV (reference sequence). The CDR3 region has the DNA TGTGCCAGCAGCCCCGCGGAAGGCGGACCCTCCTACGAGCAGTACTTC. Translation gives CASSPAEGGPSYEQYF.

This rearrangement joins TRBV27 to TRBJ2-1; either TRBD1 or TRBD2 may fit D (7 bases each). Germline V CDR1 and CDR2: MNHEY, SMNVEV (reference sequence). Trimming removed 6 bases at V and 3 bases at J, with 15 bases between. The CDR3 has 15 residues. As DNA, the CDR3 is TGTGCCAGCAGAGCAGGGGGGGCCCACTACAATGAGCAGTTCTTC. This sequence encodes CASRAGGAHYNEQFF.

The J gene is TRBJ2-5, the V gene TRBV7-2, with D possibly being TRBD1 (6 bases). Looked up from germline, CDR1 is SGHTA and CDR2 is FQGNSA. The V gene lost 5 bases and the J gene lost 11 bases, with 18 bases spanning the gap. CDR3 size: 13 residues. The CDR3, as DNA: TGTGCCAGCAGCCAGGGGACCTATGGGGAGCAGTACTTC. It yields the protein CASSQGTYGEQYF.

V usage is TRBV10-3 and J usage is TRBJ2-1; D not resolved. This CDR3 is 15 amino acids long. The ends were cut back, 0 bases at V and 9 bases at J, with 15 bases in the middle. CDR1 and CDR2 (germline): ENHRY, SYGVKD. CDR3 amino acids: CAISESKYDSREQFF. The CDR3 DNA is TGTGCCATCAGTGAGTCGAAGTATGATTCGCGTGAGCAGTTCTTC.

This clonotype was recorded a few times. The rearrangement links TRBV6-2 or TRBV6-3 to TRBJ2-3; TRBD1 is a possible D gene (6 bases). The ends were cut back, 6 bases at V and 7 bases at J, with 14 bases in the middle. The CDR3 spans 13 residues. Per the germline V gene, CDR1 is MNHEY and CDR2 is SVGEGT. CDR3 sequence: CASRTPRGHTQYF. In DNA form, the CDR3 reads TGTGCCAGCAGGACCCCCAGGGGCCATACGCAGTATTTT.

The chain is built from TRBV20-1 and TRBJ2-1, with 8 nucleotides matching TRBD1. Germline CDR1 reads DFQATT; CDR2 reads SNEGSKA (reference sequence). Trimming cost V 5 bases and J 5 bases; bases outside gene matches: 8. There are 14 residues in the CDR3. CDR3: CSAPRTGSHNEQFF. The CDR3 coding sequence is TGCAGTGCTCCTCGGACAGGGTCCCACAATGAGCAGTTCTTC.

This clonotype has only one observation. V usage is TRBV6-2 or TRBV6-3 and J usage is TRBJ2-7, with TRBD2 matching over 14 bases. Germline-derived CDR1 and CDR2 are MNHEY and SVGEGT. This CDR3 contains 18 residues. After removal of 6 bases from V and 0 bases from J, the junction contained 10 bases not matched to a gene. The CDR3 loop is CASSPSGTSGSSSYEQYF. The CDR3 DNA follows: TGTGCCAGCAGCCCATCCGGGACTAGCGGGAGTAGCTCCTACGAGCAGTACTTC.

The chain links TRBV28 to TRBJ2-5; D gene uncertain. The J call may not be correct, given that the DNA end is closer to TRBJ2-7. The CDR3 extends over 12 amino acids. CDR1 and CDR2 from the germline V gene are MDHEN and SYDVKM. The DNA for the CDR3 is TGTGCCAGCAGTTTCTCGATAAGCGAGCAGTACTTC. Its protein is CASSFSISEQYF.

The J gene is TRBJ2-3, the V gene TRBV12-3 or TRBV12-4; D unresolved. The CDR3 has 14 amino acids. V lost 5 bases and J 2 bases, leaving 11 bases between the germline ends. CDR3 nucleotide sequence: TGTGCCAGCAGTGTGAGCCTCCCCACAGATACGCAGTATTTT. Its translation: CASSVSLPTDTQYF.

Points on this clonotype: A much larger clonotype is one base distant, so this may be a read error. The J gene is TRBJ2-7, the V gene TRBV5-1; D not resolved. The J call may not be correct, given that the DNA end is closer to TRBJ2-5. CDR1 and CDR2 (germline): SGHRS, YFSETQ. The CDR3 is 14 residues long. The CDR3 sequence is CASGLPYGRETQYF. In DNA, the CDR3 is TGCGCCAGCGGCTTGCCCTACGGGCGGGAGACCCAGTACTTC.

This clonotype was seen more than once but under ten times. The chain has TRBV6-6 and TRBJ2-7; D is perhaps TRBD2 (5 bases). CDR1 and CDR2 (germline): MNHNY, SVGAGI (reference sequence). The length of the CDR3 is 15 residues. V was trimmed by 0 bases and J by 7 bases, leaving 16 bases between them. The CDR3 sequence is CASSYSRVASNEQYF. The CDR3 DNA sequence: TGTGCCAGCAGTTACTCGAGAGTAGCGTCGAATGAGCAGTACTTC.

The chain employs TRBV12-3 or TRBV12-4 and TRBJ2-7; D is unresolved. The V end was cut by 3 bases, the J end by 0 bases, with 6 bases between. The length of the CDR3 is 13 residues. CDR3 in DNA: TGTGCCAGCAGTTTCCAGGTCTCCTACGAGCAGTACTTC. Translating it yields CASSFQVSYEQYF.

This sequence joins TRBV7-9 and TRBJ2-5; the match to TRBD2 covers 7 bases. This CDR3 contains 15 residues. Germline V gives CDR1 SEHNR, CDR2 FQNEAQ (reference sequence). With 5 bases clipped from V and 5 bases from J, the junction kept 11 bases outside the gene matches. The CDR3 reads CASSSGAAGWETQYF. The CDR3 DNA sequence: TGTGCCAGCAGCAGCGGGGCCGCGGGGTGGGAGACCCAGTACTTC.

This clonotype was picked up a small number of times. The chain joins TRBV7-2 to TRBJ2-7; TRBD1 matches 8 bases. Germline values: CDR1 SGHTA, CDR2 FQGNSA. The CDR3 loop spans 14 amino acids. The junction had 6 bases not matched to a gene; V was cut back by 5 bases and J by 3 bases. The CDR3 sequence: CASSLNGQGYEQYF. DNA of the CDR3: TGTGCCAGCAGCCTGAACGGACAGGGCTACGAGCAGTACTTC.

Comments on this clonotype: At one end, the junction sequence differs from germline, possibly due to a read error. The CDR3 DNA sequence: TGTGCCAGCAGCCCCCGGGGAGGGTTCGACACCGAAGCTTTCTTT. Protein: CASSPRGGFDTEAFF. The V gene is TRBV9, the J gene TRBJ1-1; D call uncertain. Germline values: CDR1 SGDLS, CDR2 YYNGEE. CDR3 length: 15 residues.

The rearrangement uses TRBV7-2 and TRBJ2-5, with 10 positions matching TRBD2. The V and J ends lost 5 bases and 11 bases, in that order; junction bases with no gene match: 14. There are 15 residues in the CDR3. The germline gives CDR1 SGHTA, CDR2 FQGNSA. CDR3 amino acids: CASSPLPSGRREQYF. The CDR3 DNA reads as TGTGCCAGCAGCCCGCTCCCTAGCGGGAGAAGAGAGCAGTACTTC.

J is TRBJ1-5 and V is TRBV18, with 7 nucleotides matching TRBD1. The junction had 4 bases not matched to a gene; V was cut back by 2 bases and J by 0 bases. Germline assignment: CDR1 KGHSH and CDR2 LQKENI. CDR3 length: 16 residues. The CDR3 region has the DNA TGTGCCAGCTCACCAGGGGACAGATTTAGCAATCAGCCCCAGCATTTT. Protein sequence: CASSPGDRFSNQPQHF.

The chain links TRBV7-9 to TRBJ2-1; possible D gene TRBD2, 5 bases. The CDR3 contains 16 residues. Between the trimmed V and J ends, which lost 5 bases and 8 bases, there was a span of 22 bases. Germline loops: CDR1 SEHNR, CDR2 FQNEAQ (reference sequence). The CDR3 coding sequence is TGTGCCAGCAGCCGTAAAGCGAGGGCCTCTTGGGATGAGCAGTTCTTC. Its protein is CASSRKARASWDEQFF.

The V and J genes are TRBV7-2 and TRBJ1-2; D gene uncertain. CDR3 length equals 12 residues. V lost 5 bases, J lost 6 bases, and 10 bases lay in between. Germline loops: CDR1 SGHTA, CDR2 FQGNSA. The chain's CDR3 is CASSIFRDGYTF. The CDR3 DNA reads TGTGCCAGCAGCATTTTTCGGGATGGCTACACCTTC.

The chain recombines TRBV7-2 with TRBJ2-1; 7 positions match TRBD2. Germline V gene lookup returns CDR1 SGHTA and CDR2 FQGNSA. The junction had 9 bases not matched to a gene; V was cut back by 4 bases and J by 6 bases. CDR3 size: 15 residues. DNA for the CDR3: TGTGCCAGCAGCTCCCCGGGCGGGAGCCGCAATGAGCAGTTCTTC. As protein: CASSSPGGSRNEQFF. Using reference TRBV7-2 and TRBJ2-1 for the parts outside the CDR3, the full variable domain is GAGVSQSPSNKVTEKGKDVELRCDPISGHTALYWYRQSLGQGLEFLIYFQGNSAPDKSGLPSDRFSAERTGGSVSTLTIQRTQQEDSAVYLCASSSPGGSRNEQFFGPGTRLTVL.

The chain uses TRBV4-2 and TRBJ2-3; 13 nucleotides match TRBD2. Trimming cost V 1 base and J 0 bases; bases outside gene matches: 4. CDR1 is LGHNA and CDR2 is YNFKEQ in the germline V gene. This CDR3 has 18 residues. CDR3 DNA sequence: TGTGCCAGCAGCCAAGGACTAGCGGGAGGAACAAGCACAGATACGCAGTATTTT. It yields the protein CASSQGLAGGTSTDTQYF.